Here is one TCR beta chain with its context. The data belong to a study of blood T cell repertoires in COVID-19. The overall study: The origin of the acute and convalescent COVID-19 samples was the United States, Italy and Spain.

CDR1 MNHEY and CDR2 SVGAGI come from the germline V gene. This CDR3 spans 13 amino acids. The V and J ends lost 6 bases and 3 bases respectively, with 12 bases between them. TCRdb's table, derived via immunoSEQ multiplex PCR, lists solely in-frame clones and lacks some. Of hundreds of thousands of clones in the sample, 86% were seen once. The rearrangement links TRBV6-5 to TRBJ2-7; D unclear. Specimen: peripheral blood. The clonotype was recovered from a young woman with active or convalescent COVID-19. The DNA for the CDR3 is TGTGCCAGCAGGGGCCCCCCGTTCTACGAGCAGTACTTC. Encoded protein: CASRGPPFYEQYF.